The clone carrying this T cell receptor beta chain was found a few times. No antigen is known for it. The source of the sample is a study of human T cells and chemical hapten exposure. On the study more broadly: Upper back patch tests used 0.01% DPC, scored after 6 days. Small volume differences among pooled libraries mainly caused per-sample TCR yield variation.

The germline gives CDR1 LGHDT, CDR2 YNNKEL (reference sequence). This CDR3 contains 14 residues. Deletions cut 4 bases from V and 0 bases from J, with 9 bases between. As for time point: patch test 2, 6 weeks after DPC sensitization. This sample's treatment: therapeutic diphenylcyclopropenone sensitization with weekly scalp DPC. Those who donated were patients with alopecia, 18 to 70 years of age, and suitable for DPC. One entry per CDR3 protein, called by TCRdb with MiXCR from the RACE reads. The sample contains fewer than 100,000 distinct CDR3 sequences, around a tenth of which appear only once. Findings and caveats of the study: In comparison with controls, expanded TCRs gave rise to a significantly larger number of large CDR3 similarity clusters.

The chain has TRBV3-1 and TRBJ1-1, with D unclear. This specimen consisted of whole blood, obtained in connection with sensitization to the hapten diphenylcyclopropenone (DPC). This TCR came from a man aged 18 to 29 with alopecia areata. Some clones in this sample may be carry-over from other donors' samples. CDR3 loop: CASSRDGLNTEAFF. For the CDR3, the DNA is TGTGCCAGCAGCCGTGACGGACTGAACACTGAAGCTTTCTTT.